A selection of T cell receptor beta chains follows, all from one sample in a study of cytomegalovirus exposure and HLA in healthy donors. Clones were read by immunoSEQ multiplex PCR, and TCRdb kept only the in-frame ones, dropping some. The profile shows some 110,000 clones, roughly four fifths of them singletons. Specimen: PBMCs. These receptors were collected from a man aged 60 to 69 in good health and CMV-seronegative. CDR3s include the opening cysteine and the closing phenylalanine or tryptophan. A D gene is named only where the DNA matches it firmly. Not all rows give a size; the values are once, few, many and, for expanded clones, a class.

CDR3aa | CDR3nt | v_gene | len | j_gene | abundance | d_gene
CAWKVLQGGGEQYF | TGTGCCTGGAAAGTGTTGCAGGGAGGGGGCGAGCAGTACTTC | TRBV30 | 14 | TRBJ2-7 | . | .
CASSYIRDTSTDTQYF | TGTGCCAGCAGTTATATCAGGGATACTAGCACAGATACGCAGTATTTT | TRBV5-4 | 16 | TRBJ2-3 | . | .
CAISEDRDQPQHF | TGTGCCATCAGTGAAGACAGAGATCAGCCCCAGCATTTT | TRBV10-3 | 13 | TRBJ1-5 | . | .
CASSPSPPQSYEQYF | TGTGCCAGCTCTCCCTCGCCCCCTCAGTCCTACGAGCAGTACTTC | TRBV18 | 15 | TRBJ2-7 | . | .
CARTRDIEGNTEAFF | TGTGCCCGCACAAGGGACATCGAGGGGAACACTGAAGCTTTCTTT | TRBV30 | 15 | TRBJ1-1 | . | .
CASSPLAGDADTQYF | TGCGCCAGCAGCCCTCTAGCGGGGGATGCAGATACGCAGTATTTT | TRBV4-3 | 15 | TRBJ2-3 | . | TRBD2
CASSLGSLKGETQYF | TGCGCCAGCAGCCTCGGGAGTCTGAAGGGAGAGACCCAGTACTTC | TRBV5-1 | 15 | TRBJ2-5 | . | .
CASSQAPIGGAYEQYF | TGCGCCAGCAGCCAAGCCCCGATCGGGGGGGCCTACGAGCAGTACTTC | TRBV4-3 | 16 | TRBJ2-7 | . | TRBD2
CASRSTGTSDYEQYF | TGTGCCAGCAGGTCTACCGGGACTAGCGACTACGAGCAGTACTTC | TRBV5-6 | 15 | TRBJ2-7 | . | TRBD2
CASSTRSWGLALPRETQYF | TGTGCCAGCAGCACCAGATCCTGGGGACTAGCGCTGCCGAGAGAGACCCAGTACTTC | TRBV21-1 | 19 | TRBJ2-5 | few | .
CASTTRETGGEKLFF | TGTGCCAGCACCACCCGGGAGACTGGTGGGGAAAAACTGTTTTTT | TRBV28 | 15 | TRBJ1-4 | . | .
CASSHEGRYNSPLHF | TGCGCCAGCAGCCACGAGGGCAGATATAATTCACCCCTCCACTTT | TRBV5-1 | 15 | TRBJ1-6 | . | .
CASSLSLGNEQYF | TGTGCCAGCAGTTTATCGCTCGGGAACGAGCAGTACTTC | TRBV27 | 13 | TRBJ2-7 | . | .
CASSQARGGEKLFF | TGCGCCAGCAGTCAAGCGAGGGGGGGGGAAAAACTGTTTTTT | TRBV23-1 | 14 | TRBJ1-4 | . | .
CASSEQISVEQYF | TGTGCCAGCAGTGAACAAATTTCGGTAGAGCAGTACTTC | TRBV2 | 13 | TRBJ2-7 | . | .
CASSQDSLAGGLFF | TGCGCCAGCAGCCAAGATTCACTAGCGGGGGGTTTGTTTTTT | TRBV4-1 | 14 | TRBJ2-2 | . | TRBD2
CASSLVGGQGASGELFF | TGTGCCAGCAGCTTAGTTGGCGGACAGGGGGCGTCCGGGGAGCTGTTTTTT | TRBV7-6 | 17 | TRBJ2-2 | . | TRBD1
CSVEAVTTGNTEAFF | TGCAGCGTTGAAGCCGTAACGACAGGGAACACTGAAGCTTTCTTT | TRBV29-1 | 15 | TRBJ1-1 | . | .